These T cell receptor beta chains were read from a single sample in a study of post-analysis software for immune sequencing data. TCRdb independently ran MiXCR on the PCR reads; one entry per CDR3 protein. Of about 540,000 distinct CDR3 sequences in the sample, roughly 34% were seen once. Sequencing used blood. These receptors were collected from a girl younger than 18 with multiple sclerosis. Both conserved end residues are part of each CDR3. D genes are given only for firm matches. Where a row states a size, it is once, few, many or the class of an expanded clone; other rows omit it.

j_call v_call d_call clone_size cdr3_nt cdr3_aa
TRBJ2-5 TRBV20-1 - - TGCAGTGCTAGAGATCCCTCGGGGGAGACCCAGTACTTC CSARDPSGETQYF
TRBJ2-3 TRBV29-1 TRBD1 few TGCAGCGTTGAAGATGAACTGACGACAGGGAACCCAGATACGCAGTATTTT CSVEDELTTGNPDTQYF
TRBJ2-3 TRBV10-3 - - TGTGCCATCAGTGAGAATATGGATACGCAGTATTTT CAISENMDTQYF
TRBJ2-6 TRBV9 TRBD2 few TGTGCCAGCAGCGCGGGGCTAGCGGGGGCTAGAGCCAACGTCCTGACTTTC CASSAGLAGARANVLTF
TRBJ2-5 TRBV5-1 - few TGCGCCAGCAGCTTGCAGGCGGGGCCCCAAGAGACCCAGTACTTC CASSLQAGPQETQYF
TRBJ2-3 TRBV7-2 - - TGTGCCAGCAGCGTCCTTAGGGACTCGGGGACGCAGTATTTT CASSVLRDSGTQYF
TRBJ1-2 TRBV27 TRBD1 - TGTGCCAGCAGTTCTAATTCGTGGGACCAGGGACAGGATAACTATGGCTACACCTTC CASSSNSWDQGQDNYGYTF
TRBJ1-5 TRBV3-1 TRBD1 - TGTGCCAGCGGCAGACAGGGGCAGAATCAGCCCCAGCATTTT CASGRQGQNQPQHF
TRBJ1-2 TRBV20-1 - - TGCAGTGCTAGAGATCGTGTGGGTGGGAGCTCTGGCTACACCTTC CSARDRVGGSSGYTF
TRBJ1-6 TRBV20-1 TRBD1 few TGCAGTGCGTATCGTCCCGGGACAGGGATTGTGGTTAAGAATTCACCCCTCCACTTT CSAYRPGTGIVVKNSPLHF